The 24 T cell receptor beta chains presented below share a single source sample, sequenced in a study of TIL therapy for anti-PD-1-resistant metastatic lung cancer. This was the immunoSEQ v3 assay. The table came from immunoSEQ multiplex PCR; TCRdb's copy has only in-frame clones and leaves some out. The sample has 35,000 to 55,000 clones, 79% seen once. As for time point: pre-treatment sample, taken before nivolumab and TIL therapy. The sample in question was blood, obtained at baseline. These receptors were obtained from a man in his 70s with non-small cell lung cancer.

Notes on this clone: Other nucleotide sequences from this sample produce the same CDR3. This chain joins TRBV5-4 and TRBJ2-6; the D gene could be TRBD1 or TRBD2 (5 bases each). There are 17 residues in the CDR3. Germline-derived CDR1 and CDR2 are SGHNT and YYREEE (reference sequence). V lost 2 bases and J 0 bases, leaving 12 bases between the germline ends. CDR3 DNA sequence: TGTGCCAGCAGCTTATCGGGACCGATCTCTGGGGCCAACGTCCTGACTTTC. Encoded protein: CASSLSGPISGANVLTF.

The CDR3 sequence: CASSLTGTRGETQYF. In nucleotides, the CDR3 is TGTGCCAGCAGTTTGACAGGGACCAGGGGGGAGACCCAGTACTTC. The chain is built from TRBV27 and TRBJ2-5; 7 bases fit TRBD1. V lost 3 bases, J lost 5 bases, and 9 bases stayed unmatched. The CDR3 length is 15 residues. The germline gives CDR1 MNHEY, CDR2 SMNVEV (reference sequence).

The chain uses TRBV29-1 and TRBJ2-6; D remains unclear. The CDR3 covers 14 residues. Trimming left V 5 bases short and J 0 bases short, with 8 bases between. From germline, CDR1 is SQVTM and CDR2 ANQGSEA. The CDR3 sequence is CSVPDISGANVLTF. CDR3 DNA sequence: TGCAGCGTTCCTGACATCTCTGGGGCCAACGTCCTGACTTTC.

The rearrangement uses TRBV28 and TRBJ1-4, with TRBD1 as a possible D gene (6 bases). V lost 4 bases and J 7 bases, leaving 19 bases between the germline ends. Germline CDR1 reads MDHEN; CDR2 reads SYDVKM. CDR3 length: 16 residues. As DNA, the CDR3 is TGTGCCAGCAGTTCCCGCTTGGGGGGGGCTGGTGAAAAACTGTTTTTT. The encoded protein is CASSSRLGGAGEKLFF.

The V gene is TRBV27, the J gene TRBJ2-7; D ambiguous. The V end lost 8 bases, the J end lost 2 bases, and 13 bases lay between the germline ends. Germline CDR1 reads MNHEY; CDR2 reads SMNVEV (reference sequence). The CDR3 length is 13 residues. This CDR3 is CASRNKQAYEQYF. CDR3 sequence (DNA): TGTGCCAGCCGTAACAAGCAAGCCTACGAGCAGTACTTC.

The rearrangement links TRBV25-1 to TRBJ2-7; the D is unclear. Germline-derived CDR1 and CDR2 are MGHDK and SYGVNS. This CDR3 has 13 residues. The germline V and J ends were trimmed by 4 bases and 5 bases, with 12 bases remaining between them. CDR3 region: CASSGDPRDEQYF. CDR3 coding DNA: TGTGCCAGCAGTGGAGACCCTCGAGACGAGCAGTACTTC.

Here the CDR3 DNA reads TGTGCCAGCAGCGCCACAGGGAGAGTCGAGCAGTACTTC. Its protein product is CASSATGRVEQYF. The rearrangement uses TRBV9 and TRBJ2-7; possibly TRBD1 for D (6 bases). The V gene's germline CDR1 is SGDLS and CDR2 YYNGEE. The V end lost 3 bases, the J end lost 6 bases, and 13 bases lay between the germline ends. The CDR3 runs to 13 residues.

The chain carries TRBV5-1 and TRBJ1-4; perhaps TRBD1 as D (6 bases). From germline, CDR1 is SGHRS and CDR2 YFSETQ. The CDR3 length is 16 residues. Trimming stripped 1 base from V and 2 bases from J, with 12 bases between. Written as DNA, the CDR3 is TGCGCCAGCAGCTTGTCGGGGGGCGGCACTAATGAAAAACTGTTTTTT. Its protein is CASSLSGGGTNEKLFF.

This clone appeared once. CDR3 bases: TGTGCCAGCAGCTCACCCCTCACCTACGAGCAGTACTTC. This encodes CASSSPLTYEQYF. The J gene is TRBJ2-7, the V gene TRBV5-5; D uncertain. The CDR3 has 13 amino acids. Trimming removed 3 bases from V and 2 bases from J, with 9 bases in between. From germline, CDR1 is SGHKS and CDR2 YYEKEE (reference sequence). Using reference TRBV5-5 and TRBJ2-7 for the parts outside the CDR3, the full variable domain is DAGVTQSPTHLIKTRGQQVTLRCSPISGHKSVSWYQQVLGQGPQFIFQYYEKEERGRGNFPDRFSARQFPNYSSELNVNALLLGDSALYLCASSSPLTYEQYFGPGTRLTVT.

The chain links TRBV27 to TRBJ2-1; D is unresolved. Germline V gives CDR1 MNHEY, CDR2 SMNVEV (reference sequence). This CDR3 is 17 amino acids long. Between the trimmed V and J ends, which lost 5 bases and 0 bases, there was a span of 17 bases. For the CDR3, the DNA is TGTGCCAGCAGTCCACTGACTGGAAAGAGCTCCTACAATGAGCAGTTCTTC. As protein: CASSPLTGKSSYNEQFF.

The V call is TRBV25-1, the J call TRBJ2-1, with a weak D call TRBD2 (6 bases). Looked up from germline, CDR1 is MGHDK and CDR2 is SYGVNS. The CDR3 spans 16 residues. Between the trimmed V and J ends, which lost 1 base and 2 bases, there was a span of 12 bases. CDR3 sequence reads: CASSELEGVTYNEQFF. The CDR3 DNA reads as TGTGCCAGCAGTGAATTGGAGGGAGTTACCTACAATGAGCAGTTCTTC.

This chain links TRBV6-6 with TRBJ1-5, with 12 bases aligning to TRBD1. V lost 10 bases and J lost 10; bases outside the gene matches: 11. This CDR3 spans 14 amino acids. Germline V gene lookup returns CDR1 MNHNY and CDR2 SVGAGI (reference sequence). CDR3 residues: CATDTGQGAYPQHF. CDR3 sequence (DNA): TGTGCCACCGATACGGGACAGGGGGCATACCCCCAGCATTTT.

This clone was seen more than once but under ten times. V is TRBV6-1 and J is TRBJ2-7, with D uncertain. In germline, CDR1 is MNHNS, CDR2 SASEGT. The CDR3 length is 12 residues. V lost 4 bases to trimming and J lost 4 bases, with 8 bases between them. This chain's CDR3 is CASSGDSYEQYF. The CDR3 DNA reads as TGTGCCAGCAGTGGAGATTCTTACGAGCAGTACTTC.

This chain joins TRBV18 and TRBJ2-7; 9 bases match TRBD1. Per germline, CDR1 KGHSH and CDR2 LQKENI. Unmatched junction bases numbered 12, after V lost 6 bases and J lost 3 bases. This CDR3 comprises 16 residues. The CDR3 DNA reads TGTGCCAGCTCGAAGGGGGTCGGACAGGGGTTCTACGAGCAGTACTTC. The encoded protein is CASSKGVGQGFYEQYF. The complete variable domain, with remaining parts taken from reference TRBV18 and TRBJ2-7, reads NAGVMQNPRHLVRRRGQEARLRCSPMKGHSHVYWYRQLPEEGLKFMVYLQKENIIDESGMPKERFSAEFPKEGPSILRIQQVVRGDSAAYFCASSKGVGQGFYEQYFGPGTRLTVT.

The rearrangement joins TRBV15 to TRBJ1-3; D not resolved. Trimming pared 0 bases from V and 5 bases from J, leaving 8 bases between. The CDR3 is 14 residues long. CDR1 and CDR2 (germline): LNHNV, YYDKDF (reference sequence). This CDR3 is CATSRDLSRNTIYF. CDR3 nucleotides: TGTGCCACCAGCAGAGATCTGTCGCGAAACACCATATATTTT.

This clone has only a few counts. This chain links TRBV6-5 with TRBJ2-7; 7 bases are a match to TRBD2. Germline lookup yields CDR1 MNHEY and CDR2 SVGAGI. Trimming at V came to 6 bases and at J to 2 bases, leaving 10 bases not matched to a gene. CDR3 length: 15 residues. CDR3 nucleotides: TGTGCCAGCAGGCCCGATAAGCGGGGTACCTACGAGCAGTACTTC. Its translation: CASRPDKRGTYEQYF.

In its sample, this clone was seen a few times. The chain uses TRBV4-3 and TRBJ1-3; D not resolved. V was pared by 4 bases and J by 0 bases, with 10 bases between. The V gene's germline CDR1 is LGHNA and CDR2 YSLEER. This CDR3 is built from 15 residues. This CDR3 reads CASSRRALSGNTIYF. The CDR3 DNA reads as TGCGCCAGCAGCCGTCGGGCCCTCTCTGGAAACACCATATATTTT.

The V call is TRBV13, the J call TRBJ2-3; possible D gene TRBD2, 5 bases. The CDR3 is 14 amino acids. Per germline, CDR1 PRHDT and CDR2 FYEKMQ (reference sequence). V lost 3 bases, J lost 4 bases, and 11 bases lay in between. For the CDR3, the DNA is TGTGCCAGCAGCTTTGGAACTAGGGCAGATACGCAGTATTTT. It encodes CASSFGTRADTQYF.

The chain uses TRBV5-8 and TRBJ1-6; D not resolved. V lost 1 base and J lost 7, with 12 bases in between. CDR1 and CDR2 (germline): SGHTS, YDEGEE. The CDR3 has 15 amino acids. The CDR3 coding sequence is TGTGCCAGCAGCTTGTTAGGGCTTCTGAATTCACCCCTCCACTTT. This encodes CASSLLGLLNSPLHF.

The chain's CDR3 is CASRILASSYEQYF. CDR3 nucleotides: TGTGCCAGCAGGATACTAGCCAGCTCCTACGAGCAGTACTTC. The chain has TRBV6-6 and TRBJ2-7, with a weak D call TRBD2 (6 bases). The CDR3 is 14 amino acids. Looked up from germline, CDR1 is MNHNY and CDR2 is SVGAGI (reference sequence). V lost 6 bases and J lost 0, with 12 bases in between.

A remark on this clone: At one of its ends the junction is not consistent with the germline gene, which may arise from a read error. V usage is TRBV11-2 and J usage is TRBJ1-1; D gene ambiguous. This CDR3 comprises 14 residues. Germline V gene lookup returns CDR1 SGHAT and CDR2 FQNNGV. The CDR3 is CAGSLEHRNTEAFF. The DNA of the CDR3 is TGTGCCGGCAGCTTAGAGCACAGGAACACTGAAGCTTTCTTT. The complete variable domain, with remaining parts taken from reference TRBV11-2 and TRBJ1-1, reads EAGVAQSPRYKIIEKRQSVAFWCNPISGHATLYWYQQILGQGPKLLIQFQNNGVVDDSQLPKDRFSAERLKGVDSTLKIQPAKLEDSAVYLCAGSLEHRNTEAFFGQGTRLTVV.

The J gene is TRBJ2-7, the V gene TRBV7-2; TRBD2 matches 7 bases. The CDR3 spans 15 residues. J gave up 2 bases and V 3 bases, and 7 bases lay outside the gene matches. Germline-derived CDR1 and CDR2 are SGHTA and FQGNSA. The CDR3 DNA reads TGTGCCAGCAGCTTGCGCGGGAGTGGGCCCTACGAGCAGTACTTC. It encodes CASSLRGSGPYEQYF.

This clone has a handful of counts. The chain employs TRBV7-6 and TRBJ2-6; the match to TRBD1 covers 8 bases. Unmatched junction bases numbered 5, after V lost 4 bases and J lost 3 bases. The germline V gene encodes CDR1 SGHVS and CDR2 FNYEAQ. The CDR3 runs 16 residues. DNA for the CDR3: TGTGCCAGCAGCTCCCGACAGGGGTATGGGGCCAACGTCCTGACTTTC. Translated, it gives CASSSRQGYGANVLTF.

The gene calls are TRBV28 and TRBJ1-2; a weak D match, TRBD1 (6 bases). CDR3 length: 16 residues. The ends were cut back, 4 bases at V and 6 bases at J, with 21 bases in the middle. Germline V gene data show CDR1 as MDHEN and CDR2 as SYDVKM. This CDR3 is CASSSIGGGDRNGYTF. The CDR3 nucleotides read TGTGCCAGCAGTTCTATAGGGGGGGGAGACAGGAATGGCTACACCTTC.